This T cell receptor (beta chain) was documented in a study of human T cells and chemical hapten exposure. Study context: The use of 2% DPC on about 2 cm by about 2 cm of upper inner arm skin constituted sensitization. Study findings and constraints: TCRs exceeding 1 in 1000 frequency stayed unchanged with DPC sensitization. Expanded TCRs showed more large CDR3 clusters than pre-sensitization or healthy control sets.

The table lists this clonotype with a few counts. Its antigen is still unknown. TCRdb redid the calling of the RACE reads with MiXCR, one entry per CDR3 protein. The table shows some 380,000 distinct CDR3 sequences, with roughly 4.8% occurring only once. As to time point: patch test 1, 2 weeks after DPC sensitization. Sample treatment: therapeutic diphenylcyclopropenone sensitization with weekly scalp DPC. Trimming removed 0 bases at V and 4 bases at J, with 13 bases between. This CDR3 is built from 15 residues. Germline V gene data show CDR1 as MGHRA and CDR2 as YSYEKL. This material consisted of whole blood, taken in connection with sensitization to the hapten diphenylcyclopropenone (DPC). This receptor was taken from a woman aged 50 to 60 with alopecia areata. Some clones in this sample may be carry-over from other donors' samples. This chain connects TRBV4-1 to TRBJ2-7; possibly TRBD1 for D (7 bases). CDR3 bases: TGCGCCAGCAGCCAAGATTTACAGGGGAGGTACGAGCAGTACTTC. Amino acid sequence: CASSQDLQGRYEQYF.